The rows below give T cell receptor beta chains drawn from one sample of a study of cytomegalovirus exposure and HLA in healthy donors. TCRdb's copy holds only in-frame clones and misses some; the assay was immunoSEQ multiplex PCR. The sample includes 120,000 to 150,000 clones, almost 80% of them seen just once. The material sequenced was PBMCs. The receptors were gathered from a woman in her 40s in good health and CMV-seropositive. CDR3s include the opening cysteine and the closing phenylalanine or tryptophan. The order of the fields is D gene, J gene, V gene, clone size, CDR3 DNA, CDR3 protein. D genes are given only for firm matches. Clone size is given for some rows only: seen once, a few or many times, or a class if the clone is expanded.

d_call: TRBD2
j_call: TRBJ2-1
v_call: TRBV28
clone_size: few
cdr3_nt: TGTGCCAGCAGTTCGACTAGCGGGGGCAATGAGCAGTTCTTC
cdr3_aa: CASSSTSGGNEQFF

d_call: NA
j_call: TRBJ1-2
v_call: TRBV5-6
clone_size: NA
cdr3_nt: TGTGCCAGCAGGCCGAACTGGGGGGGGCCTAACTATGGCTACACCTTC
cdr3_aa: CASRPNWGGPNYGYTF

d_call: TRBD1
j_call: TRBJ2-7
v_call: TRBV6-1
clone_size: NA
cdr3_nt: TGTGCCAGCAGTGCGACCGGGACAGGGGGTTTCGAGCAGTACTTC
cdr3_aa: CASSATGTGGFEQYF

d_call: TRBD1
j_call: TRBJ2-7
v_call: TRBV29-1
clone_size: NA
cdr3_nt: TGCAGCGCTCTATTGACAGGGCGGGAGCAGTACTTC
cdr3_aa: CSALLTGREQYF

d_call: NA
j_call: TRBJ2-7
v_call: TRBV6-1
clone_size: NA
cdr3_nt: TGTGCCAGCGCCCAGGGTATATACGAGCAGTACTTC
cdr3_aa: CASAQGIYEQYF

d_call: NA
j_call: TRBJ2-3
v_call: TRBV9
clone_size: NA
cdr3_nt: TGTGCCAGCAGCGTCTCCACTACCCAAACAGATACGCAGTATTTT
cdr3_aa: CASSVSTTQTDTQYF

d_call: TRBD2
j_call: TRBJ2-5
v_call: TRBV13
clone_size: NA
cdr3_nt: TGTGCCAGCAGCTTACCTAGCGGGGGGCAAACTCAGCAGTACTTC
cdr3_aa: CASSLPSGGQTQQYF

d_call: TRBD2
j_call: TRBJ2-1
v_call: TRBV5-4
clone_size: NA
cdr3_nt: TGTGCCAGCAGCTTATCGGGGGGGCCTCGGGATGAGCAGTTCTTC
cdr3_aa: CASSLSGGPRDEQFF

d_call: TRBD2
j_call: TRBJ2-2
v_call: TRBV30
clone_size: NA
cdr3_nt: TGTGCCGGTAGCGGGAGTAACACCGGGGAGCTGTTTTTT
cdr3_aa: CAGSGSNTGELFF

d_call: NA
j_call: TRBJ1-2
v_call: TRBV10-3
clone_size: NA
cdr3_nt: TGTGCCATCAGCTCCGGACATAACTATGGCTACACCTTC
cdr3_aa: CAISSGHNYGYTF

d_call: NA
j_call: TRBJ1-4
v_call: TRBV4-1
clone_size: NA
cdr3_nt: TGCGCCAGCAGCCCCACCCCGGATGAAAAACTGTTTTTT
cdr3_aa: CASSPTPDEKLFF

d_call: NA
j_call: TRBJ2-2
v_call: TRBV7-9
clone_size: NA
cdr3_nt: TGTGCCAGCAGCTTAGAACAGGAATTCACCGGGGAGCTGTTTTTT
cdr3_aa: CASSLEQEFTGELFF

d_call: NA
j_call: TRBJ1-2
v_call: TRBV5-4
clone_size: NA
cdr3_nt: TGTGCCAGCAGCTTGTCATACGGAGTTAACTATGGCTACACCTTC
cdr3_aa: CASSLSYGVNYGYTF

d_call: TRBD2
j_call: TRBJ2-3
v_call: TRBV7-2
clone_size: NA
cdr3_nt: TGTGCCAGCAGGAGCGGGGGGGCTAATACGCAGTATTTT
cdr3_aa: CASRSGGANTQYF

d_call: TRBD1
j_call: TRBJ1-1
v_call: TRBV5-4
clone_size: once
cdr3_nt: TGTGCCAGCAGCTTGGAGCCGGGACAGGGGTTATTTTCAGCTTTCTTT
cdr3_aa: CASSLEPGQGLFSAFF

d_call: TRBD2
j_call: TRBJ2-5
v_call: TRBV2
clone_size: NA
cdr3_nt: TGTGCCAGCAGTGAAGCGGCCACTAGCGTCCAAGAGACCCAGTACTTC
cdr3_aa: CASSEAATSVQETQYF

d_call: NA
j_call: TRBJ1-2
v_call: TRBV6-5
clone_size: few
cdr3_nt: TGTGCCAGTACCCCTCGGGGGGAGGGCGGCTACACCTTC
cdr3_aa: CASTPRGEGGYTF

d_call: TRBD1
j_call: TRBJ2-5
v_call: TRBV5-1
clone_size: once
cdr3_nt: TGCGCCAGCAGCACAGGACAGGGGTACCAAGAGACCCAGTACTTC
cdr3_aa: CASSTGQGYQETQYF

d_call: NA
j_call: TRBJ1-2
v_call: TRBV5-1
clone_size: NA
cdr3_nt: TGCGCCACCCATGCGGGGGATGGCTATGGCTACACCTTC
cdr3_aa: CATHAGDGYGYTF

d_call: NA
j_call: TRBJ1-2
v_call: TRBV6-1
clone_size: NA
cdr3_nt: TGTGCCGGACACATCAACTATGGCTACACCTTC
cdr3_aa: CAGHINYGYTF

d_call: NA
j_call: TRBJ2-7
v_call: TRBV5-5
clone_size: NA
cdr3_nt: TGTGCCAGCAGCTTGGTGTTAAGTCGCGAATACGAGCAGTACTTC
cdr3_aa: CASSLVLSREYEQYF

d_call: TRBD1
j_call: TRBJ1-2
v_call: TRBV5-1
clone_size: NA
cdr3_nt: TGCGCCAGCAGCTTGTCAGGGGGTTTGTTCAACTATGGCTACACCTTC
cdr3_aa: CASSLSGGLFNYGYTF

d_call: NA
j_call: TRBJ2-1
v_call: TRBV18
clone_size: few
cdr3_nt: TGTGCCAGCTCCCAAGAACAGAGGGAGATCTTCATCCTCTACAATGAGCAGTTCTTC
cdr3_aa: CASSQEQREIFILYNEQFF

d_call: TRBD2
j_call: TRBJ2-5
v_call: TRBV4-2
clone_size: NA
cdr3_nt: TGTGCCAGCAGCCCACTAGCGGGAGAGACCCAGTACTTC
cdr3_aa: CASSPLAGETQYF

d_call: NA
j_call: TRBJ1-3
v_call: TRBV5-4
clone_size: once
cdr3_nt: TGTGCCAGCAGCTTGGATCTCGGGGGAAACACCATATATTTT
cdr3_aa: CASSLDLGGNTIYF

d_call: NA
j_call: TRBJ2-2
v_call: TRBV28
clone_size: few
cdr3_nt: TGTGCCAGCAGTTCCCCCGCGAACACCGGGGAGCTGTTTTTT
cdr3_aa: CASSSPANTGELFF